This TCR beta chain was sequenced for a study of blood T cell repertoires in COVID-19 (dated by TCRdb to 2018 to 2021). A note on the overall study: Collaborator samples came from the United States, Italy and Spain and covered acute and convalescent phases of COVID-19. The material from the prospective study consisted of cDNA or gDNA derived from T cells, B-cell-depleted T cells, or PBMCs. The dataset comprised deeply sampled blood TCRbeta repertoires from subjects exposed to, actively infected with, or recovered from COVID-19. The repertoires were released in a freely available public database intended as a resource for research on the immune response to SARS-CoV-2. Samples were obtained from the ongoing ImmuneRACE study (first 160 participants) and from some 1,300 subjects provided by 6 global collaborators. A de-identified subject ID, COVID-19 status, age in years and sex were almost always included in the sample metadata. Where HLA class I and class II types were available, the types were taken from metadata supplied by the sample provider, not from assay-based typing. The research as a whole found: The amount of clinical and demographic metadata varied by source and participant and was provided uncurated.

Collaborating institutions collected whole blood in K2EDTA tubes following their own protocols. For TCRbeta analysis, collaborators shipped samples as frozen whole blood, isolated PBMCs, or DNA extracted from either of those sample types. TCRbeta CDR3 regions were amplified from genomic DNA using the immunoSEQ Assay, a bias-controlled multiplex PCR. From the authors' description of their analysis: The number of nucleated cells in each sample was estimated by amplification of reference gene primers within the assay. To quantify the absolute abundance of each unique TCRbeta CDR3 rearrangement, sequence reads were collapsed and filtered. Productive Simpson clonality was computed per sample as the square root of Simpson's diversity index over productive rearrangements. TCRdb took this table from immuneACCESS and kept in-frame rearrangements with V and J called. Such tables lack part of the clones; where checked against another copy, unresolved V genes explain under half of the gap, and the rest is unexplained. V and J calls and clone size are copied from that table; D and trimming were computed from the DNA. This sample holds about 45,000 clones; over 75% were observed only once. The leading ten clones occupy about 14% of the sample.

On this clone itself: No antigen is known for it. Nothing much larger sits one base from this clone, and base qualities are not available.

Taken from cysteine to phenylalanine, the CDR3 has 13 residues. Of the read, only the CDR3 DNA is kept; its 39 bases are in frame from base 1. Clipping removes 4 bases from V and 6 bases from J, with 6 as the unmatched junction base count. The germline V gene (reference sequence) gives CDR1 as GTSNPN and CDR2 as SVGIG. This TCR was sampled from a human donor in a cohort sampled during active COVID-19. Source material: peripheral blood. The chain was built from TRBV30 and TRBJ2-1; 7 central bases correspond to TRBD2. The nucleotides are TGTGCCTGGATGAGCGGGAATGGCAATGAGCAGTTCTTC. Translation gives CAWMSGNGNEQFF.